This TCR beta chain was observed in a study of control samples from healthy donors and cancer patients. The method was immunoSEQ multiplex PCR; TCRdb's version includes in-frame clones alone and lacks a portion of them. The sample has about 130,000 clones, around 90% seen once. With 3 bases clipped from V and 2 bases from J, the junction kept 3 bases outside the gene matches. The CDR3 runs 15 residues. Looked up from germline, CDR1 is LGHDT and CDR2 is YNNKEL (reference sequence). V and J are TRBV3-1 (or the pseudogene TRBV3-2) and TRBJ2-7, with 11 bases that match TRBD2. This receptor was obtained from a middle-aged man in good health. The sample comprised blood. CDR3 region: CASSQGTSGTYEQYF. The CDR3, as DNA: TGTGCCAGCAGCCAGGGGACTAGCGGCACCTACGAGCAGTACTTC.